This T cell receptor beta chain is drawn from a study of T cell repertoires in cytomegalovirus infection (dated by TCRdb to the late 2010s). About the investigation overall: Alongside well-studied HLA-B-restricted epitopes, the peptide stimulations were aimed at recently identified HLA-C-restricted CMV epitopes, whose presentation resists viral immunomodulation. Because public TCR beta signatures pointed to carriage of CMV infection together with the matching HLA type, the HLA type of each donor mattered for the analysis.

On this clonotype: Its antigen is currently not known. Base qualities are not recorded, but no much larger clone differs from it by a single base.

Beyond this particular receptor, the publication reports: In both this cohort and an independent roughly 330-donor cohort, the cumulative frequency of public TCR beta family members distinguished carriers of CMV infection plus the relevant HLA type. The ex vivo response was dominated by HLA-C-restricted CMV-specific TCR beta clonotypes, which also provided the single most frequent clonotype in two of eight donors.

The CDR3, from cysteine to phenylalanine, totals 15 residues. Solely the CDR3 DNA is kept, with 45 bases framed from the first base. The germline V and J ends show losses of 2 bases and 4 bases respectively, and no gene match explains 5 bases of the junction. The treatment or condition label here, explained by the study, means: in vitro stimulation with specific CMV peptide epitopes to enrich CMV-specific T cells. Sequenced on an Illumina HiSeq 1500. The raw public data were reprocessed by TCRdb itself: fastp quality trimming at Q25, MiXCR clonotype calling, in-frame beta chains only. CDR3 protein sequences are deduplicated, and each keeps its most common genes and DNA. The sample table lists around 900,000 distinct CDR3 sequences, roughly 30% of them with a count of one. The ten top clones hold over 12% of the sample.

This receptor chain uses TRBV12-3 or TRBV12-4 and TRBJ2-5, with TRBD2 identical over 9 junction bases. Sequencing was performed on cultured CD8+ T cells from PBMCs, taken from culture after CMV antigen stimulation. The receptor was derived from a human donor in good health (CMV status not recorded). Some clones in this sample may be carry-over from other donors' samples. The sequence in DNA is TGTGCCAGCAGTTTAATAGCGGGAGCGAGAGAGACCCAGTACTTC. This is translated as CASSLIAGARETQYF.